This T cell receptor (beta chain) was recovered during a study of T cells of healthy individuals. V was pared by 6 bases and J by 11 bases, with 15 bases of the junction left unmatched. The CDR3 is 15 amino acids. The germline gives CDR1 MDHEN, CDR2 SYDVKM. This clonotype appeared many times. TCRdb re-analysed the 5' RACE reads in MiXCR, keeping a single row per CDR3 protein. The table shows 65,000 to 95,000 distinct CDR3 sequences, with approximately 5.4% occurring only once. The rearrangement links TRBV28 to TRBJ1-4; 7 bases map to TRBD1. This clonotype was sampled from a female donor in good health. The CDR3 protein is CASRPGQGLRGKLFF. CDR3 sequence (DNA): TGTGCCAGCAGGCCGGGACAAGGTCTCAGGGGGAAACTGTTTTTT.